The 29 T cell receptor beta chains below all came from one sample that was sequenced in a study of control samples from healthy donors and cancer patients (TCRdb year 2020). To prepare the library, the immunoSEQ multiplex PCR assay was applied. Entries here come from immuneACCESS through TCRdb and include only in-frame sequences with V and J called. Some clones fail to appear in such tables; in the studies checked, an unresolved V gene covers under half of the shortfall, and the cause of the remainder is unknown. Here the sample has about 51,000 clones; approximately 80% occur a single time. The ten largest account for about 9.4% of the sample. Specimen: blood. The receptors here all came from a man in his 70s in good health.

The CDR3: CASSFGPSGAYF. Here the CDR3 DNA reads TGTGCCAGCAGTTTTGGGCCCTCTGGGGCGTATTTT. V is TRBV12-3 or TRBV12-4 and J is TRBJ2-3, with D maybe TRBD1 (5 bases). The length of the CDR3 is 12 residues. V was clipped by 3 bases and J by 14 bases, with 15 bases between them.

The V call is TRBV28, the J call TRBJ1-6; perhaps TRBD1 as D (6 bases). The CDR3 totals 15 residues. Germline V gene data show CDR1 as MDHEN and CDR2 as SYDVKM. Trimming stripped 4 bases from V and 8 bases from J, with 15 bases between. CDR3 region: CASSSLGPGDSPLHF. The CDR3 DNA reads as TGTGCCAGCAGTTCACTAGGTCCAGGGGATTCACCCCTCCACTTT.

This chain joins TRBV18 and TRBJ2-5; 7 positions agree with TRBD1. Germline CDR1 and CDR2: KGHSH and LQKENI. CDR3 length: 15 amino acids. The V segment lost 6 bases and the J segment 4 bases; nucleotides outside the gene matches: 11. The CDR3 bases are TGTGCCAGCTCGCGAACACAGGGGCACGGAGAGACCCAGTACTTC. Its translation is CASSRTQGHGETQYF.

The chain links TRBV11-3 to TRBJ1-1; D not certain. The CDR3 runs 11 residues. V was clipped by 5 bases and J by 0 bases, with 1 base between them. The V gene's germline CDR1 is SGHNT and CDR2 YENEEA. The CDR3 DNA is TGTGCCAGCAGCATGAACACTGAAGCTTTCTTT. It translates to CASSMNTEAFF.

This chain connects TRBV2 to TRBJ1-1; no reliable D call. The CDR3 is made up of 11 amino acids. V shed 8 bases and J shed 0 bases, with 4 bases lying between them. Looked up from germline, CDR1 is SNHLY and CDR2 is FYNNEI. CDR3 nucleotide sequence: TGTGCCAGCTGTCTGAACACTGAAGCTTTCTTT. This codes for CASCLNTEAFF.

This chain's CDR3 is CASSLVASTYEQYF. For the CDR3, the DNA is TGCGCCAGCAGCTTGGTAGCTTCTACCTACGAGCAGTACTTC. This chain uses TRBV5-1 with TRBJ2-7; no clear D gene. The CDR3 sequence is 14 residues long. The V gene lost 0 bases and the J gene lost 2 bases, with 9 bases spanning the gap. CDR1 and CDR2 from the germline V gene are SGHRS and YFSETQ.

CDR3 sequence: CASSLPLGLAGGQDTQYF. Here the CDR3 DNA reads TGTGCCAGCAGCTTACCGCTAGGACTAGCGGGGGGGCAGGATACGCAGTATTTT. The V and J genes are TRBV7-9 and TRBJ2-3, with 15 bases matching TRBD2. CDR3 length: 18 amino acids. V shed 2 bases, J shed 6 bases, and the junction held 9 bases outside the gene matches. CDR1 is SEHNR and CDR2 is FQNEAQ in the germline V gene (reference sequence).

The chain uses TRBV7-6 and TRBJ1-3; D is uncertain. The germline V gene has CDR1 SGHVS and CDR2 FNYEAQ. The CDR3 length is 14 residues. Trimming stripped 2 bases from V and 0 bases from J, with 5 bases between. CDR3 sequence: CASSLQSSGNTIYF. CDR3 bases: TGTGCCAGCAGCTTACAGTCCTCTGGAAACACCATATATTTT.

The CDR3 DNA reads TGTGCCAGCAGCCAATATGGGCACACTGGGGATCAGCCCCAGCATTTT. Protein product: CASSQYGHTGDQPQHF. The chain carries TRBV7-2 and TRBJ1-5; the D is unclear. The V gene lost 5 bases and the J gene lost 5 bases, with 19 bases spanning the gap. Germline V gene data show CDR1 as SGHTA and CDR2 as FQGNSA. This CDR3 spans 16 amino acids.

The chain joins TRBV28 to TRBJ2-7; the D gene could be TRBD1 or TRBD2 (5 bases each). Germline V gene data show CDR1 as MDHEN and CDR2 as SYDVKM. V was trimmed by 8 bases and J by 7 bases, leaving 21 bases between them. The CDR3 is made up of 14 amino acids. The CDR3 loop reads CASASRDLGAEQYF. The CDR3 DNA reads TGTGCCAGCGCGAGCCGGGACCTAGGGGCGGAGCAGTACTTC.

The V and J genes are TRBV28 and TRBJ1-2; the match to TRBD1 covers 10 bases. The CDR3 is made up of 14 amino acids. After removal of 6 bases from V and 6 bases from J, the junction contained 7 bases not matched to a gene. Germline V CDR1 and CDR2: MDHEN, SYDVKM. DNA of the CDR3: TGTGCCAGCAGGCCCGGGGGGACAGGGGATGGCTACACCTTC. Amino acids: CASRPGGTGDGYTF.

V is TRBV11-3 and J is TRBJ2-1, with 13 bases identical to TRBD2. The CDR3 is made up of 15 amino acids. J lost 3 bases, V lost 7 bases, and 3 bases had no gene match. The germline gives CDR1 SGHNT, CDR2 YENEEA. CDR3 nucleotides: TGTGCCAGCACCGGGACTAGCGGGAACTACAATGAGCAGTTCTTC. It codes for CASTGTSGNYNEQFF.

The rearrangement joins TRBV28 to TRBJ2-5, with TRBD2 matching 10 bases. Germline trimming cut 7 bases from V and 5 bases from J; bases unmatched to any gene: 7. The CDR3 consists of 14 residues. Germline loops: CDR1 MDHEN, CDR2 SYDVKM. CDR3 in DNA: TGTGCCAGCATCCAGCGGGGGGGGTCGGAGACCCAGTACTTC. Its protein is CASIQRGGSETQYF.

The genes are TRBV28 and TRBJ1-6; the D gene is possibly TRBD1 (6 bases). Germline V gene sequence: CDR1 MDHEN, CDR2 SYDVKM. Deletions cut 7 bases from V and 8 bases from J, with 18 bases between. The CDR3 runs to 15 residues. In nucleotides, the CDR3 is TGTGCCAGCACCGCACTACAGGGTTATGATTCACCCCTCCACTTT. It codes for CASTALQGYDSPLHF.

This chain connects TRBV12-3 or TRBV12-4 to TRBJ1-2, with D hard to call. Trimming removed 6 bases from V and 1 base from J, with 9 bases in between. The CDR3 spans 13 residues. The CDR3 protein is CASRDMSNYGYTF. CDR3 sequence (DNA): TGTGCCAGCAGAGACATGAGTAACTATGGCTACACCTTC.

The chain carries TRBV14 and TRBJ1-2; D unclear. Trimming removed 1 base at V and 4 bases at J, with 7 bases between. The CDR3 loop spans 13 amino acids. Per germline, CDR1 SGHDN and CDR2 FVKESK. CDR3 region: CASSQGLGYGYTF. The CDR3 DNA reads TGTGCCAGCAGCCAAGGTCTCGGCTATGGCTACACCTTC.

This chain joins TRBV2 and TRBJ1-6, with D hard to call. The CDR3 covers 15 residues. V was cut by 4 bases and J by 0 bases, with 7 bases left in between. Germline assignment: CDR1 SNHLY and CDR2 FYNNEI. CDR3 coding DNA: TGTGCCAGCAGTGTAAGGAGCTCCTATAATTCACCCCTCCACTTT. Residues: CASSVRSSYNSPLHF.

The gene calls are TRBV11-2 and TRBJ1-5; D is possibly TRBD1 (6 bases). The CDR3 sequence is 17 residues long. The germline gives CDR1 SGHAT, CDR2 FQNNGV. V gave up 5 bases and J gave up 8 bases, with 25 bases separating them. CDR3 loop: CASSPSTPWTVGEPQHF. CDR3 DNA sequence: TGTGCCAGCAGCCCTTCCACGCCATGGACAGTGGGGGAGCCCCAGCATTTT. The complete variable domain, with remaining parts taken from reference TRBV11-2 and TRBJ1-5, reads EAGVAQSPRYKIIEKRQSVAFWCNPISGHATLYWYQQILGQGPKLLIQFQNNGVVDDSQLPKDRFSAERLKGVDSTLKIQPAKLEDSAVYLCASSPSTPWTVGEPQHFGDGTRLSIL.

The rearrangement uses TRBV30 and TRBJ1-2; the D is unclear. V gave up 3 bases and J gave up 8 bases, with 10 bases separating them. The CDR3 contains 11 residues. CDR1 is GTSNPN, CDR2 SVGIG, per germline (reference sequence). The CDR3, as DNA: TGTGCCTGGAGACCCGGACGGGGCTACACCTTC. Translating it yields CAWRPGRGYTF.

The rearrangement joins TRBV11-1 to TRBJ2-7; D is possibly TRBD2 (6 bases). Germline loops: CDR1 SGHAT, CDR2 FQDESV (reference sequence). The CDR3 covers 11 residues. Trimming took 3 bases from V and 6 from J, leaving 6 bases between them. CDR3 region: CASSFGGEQYF. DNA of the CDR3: TGTGCCAGCAGCTTCGGGGGCGAGCAGTACTTC. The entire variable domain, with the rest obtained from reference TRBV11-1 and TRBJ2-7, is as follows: EAEVAQSPRYKITEKSQAVAFWCDPISGHATLYWYRQILGQGPELLVQFQDESVVDDSQLPKDRFSAERLKGVDSTLKIQPAELGDSAMYLCASSFGGEQYFGPGTRLTVT.

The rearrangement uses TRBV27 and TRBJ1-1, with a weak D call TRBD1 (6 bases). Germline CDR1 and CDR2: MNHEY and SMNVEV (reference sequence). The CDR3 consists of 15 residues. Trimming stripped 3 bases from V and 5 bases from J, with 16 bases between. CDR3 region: CASSFRGLGHTEAFF. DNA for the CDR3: TGTGCCAGCAGTTTCAGGGGACTGGGACATACTGAAGCTTTCTTT.

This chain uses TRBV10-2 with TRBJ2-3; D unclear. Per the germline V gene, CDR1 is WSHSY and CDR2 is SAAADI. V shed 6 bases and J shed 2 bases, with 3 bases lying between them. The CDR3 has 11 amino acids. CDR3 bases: TGCGCCAGCAGCCCCACAGATACGCAGTATTTT. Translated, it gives CASSPTDTQYF.

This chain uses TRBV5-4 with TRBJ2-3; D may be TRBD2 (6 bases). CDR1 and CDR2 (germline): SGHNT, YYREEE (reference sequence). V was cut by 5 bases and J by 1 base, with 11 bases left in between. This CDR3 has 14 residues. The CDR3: CASRMSGGTDTQYF. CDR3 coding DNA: TGTGCCAGCAGGATGTCGGGGGGCACAGATACGCAGTATTTT.

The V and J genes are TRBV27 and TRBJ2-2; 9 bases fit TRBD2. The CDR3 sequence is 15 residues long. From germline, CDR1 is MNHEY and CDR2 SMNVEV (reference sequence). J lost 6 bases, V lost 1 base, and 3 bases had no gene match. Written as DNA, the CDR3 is TGTGCCAGCAGTTTATTAGCGGGGGTGTCCGGGGAGCTGTTTTTT. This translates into CASSLLAGVSGELFF.

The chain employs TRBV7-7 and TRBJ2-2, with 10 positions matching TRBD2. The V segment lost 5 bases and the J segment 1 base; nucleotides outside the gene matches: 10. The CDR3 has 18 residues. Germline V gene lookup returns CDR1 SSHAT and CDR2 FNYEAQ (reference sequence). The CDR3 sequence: CASSTRTSGYMNTGELFF. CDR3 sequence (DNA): TGTGCCAGCAGCACCCGGACTAGCGGATATATGAACACCGGGGAGCTGTTTTTT.

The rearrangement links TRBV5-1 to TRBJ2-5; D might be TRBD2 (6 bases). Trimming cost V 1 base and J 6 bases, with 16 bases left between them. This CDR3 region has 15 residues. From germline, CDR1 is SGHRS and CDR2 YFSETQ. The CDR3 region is CASSLSTGGLKTQYF. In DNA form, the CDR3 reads TGCGCCAGCAGCTTGTCGACCGGAGGGTTGAAGACCCAGTACTTC. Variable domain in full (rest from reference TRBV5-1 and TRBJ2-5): KAGVTQTPRYLIKTRGQQVTLSCSPISGHRSVSWYQQTPGQGLQFLFEYFSETQRNKGNFPGRFSGRQFSNSRSEMNVSTLELGDSALYLCASSLSTGGLKTQYFGPGTRLLVL.

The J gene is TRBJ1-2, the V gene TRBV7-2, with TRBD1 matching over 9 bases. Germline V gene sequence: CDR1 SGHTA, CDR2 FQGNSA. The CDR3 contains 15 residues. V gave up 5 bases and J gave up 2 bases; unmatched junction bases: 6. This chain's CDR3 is CASSRQTGGNYGYTF. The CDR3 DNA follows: TGTGCCAGCAGCCGCCAGACAGGGGGAAACTATGGCTACACCTTC.

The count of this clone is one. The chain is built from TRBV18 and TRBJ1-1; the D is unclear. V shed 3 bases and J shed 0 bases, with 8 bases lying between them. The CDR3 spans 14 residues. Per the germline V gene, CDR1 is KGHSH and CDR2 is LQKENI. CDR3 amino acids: CASSPAILNTEAFF. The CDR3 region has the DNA TGTGCCAGCTCACCGGCAATATTGAACACTGAAGCTTTCTTT.

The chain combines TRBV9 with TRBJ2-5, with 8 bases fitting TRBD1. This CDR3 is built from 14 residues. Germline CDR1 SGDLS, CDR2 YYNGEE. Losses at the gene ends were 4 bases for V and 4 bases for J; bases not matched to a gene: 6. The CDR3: CASSTRTGPETQYF. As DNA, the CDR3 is TGTGCCAGCAGCACCCGGACAGGGCCAGAGACCCAGTACTTC.